One T cell receptor (beta chain) is described in this entry. What it binds is not known. The source of the blood RNA was unsorted whole blood, and germline DNA was extracted as well. The data are from a study of tumor-infiltrating lymphocytes in primary liver carcinoma. Study background: About 3.65 to 8 million productive TCRbeta reads were obtained from the samples, with similar numbers across tissue types.

Synthesis of TCR beta cDNA was carried out from 500 ng total RNA with a constant-region primer. Construction of TCR beta libraries relied on three successive nested multiplex PCR rounds employing slightly modified ARM-PCR. A C-beta reverse primer was combined with TRBV1-TRBV30 forward primers in the first two PCR rounds, and each round had 10 cycles. TCRdb called the multiplex PCR reads again in MiXCR, with one record for every CDR3 protein. The table has about 200,000 distinct CDR3 sequences, approximately 64% seen once; the top ten hold approximately 6.5%. Study conclusions and caveats: Between tumor regions, pairs overlapped more than tumor-adjacent and tumor-blood pairs did.

CDR3 size: 15 residues. CDR1 and CDR2 from the germline V gene are SGHRS and YFSETQ. J lost 10 bases, V lost 4 bases, and 14 bases had no gene match. This receptor was identified in a woman aged 55-69 years with primary liver carcinoma and hepatitis B virus infection. Specimen: peripheral blood. The rearrangement uses TRBV5-1 and TRBJ2-3, with TRBD1 matching 8 bases. The CDR3 bases are TGCGCCAGCAGCATCGGACAGGGTTTACTTAGTGCGCAGTATTTT. Protein: CASSIGQGLLSAQYF.